Presented here are 26 T cell receptor beta chains from one specimen sequenced in a study of T cells in localized non-small cell lung cancer. The data were produced by immunoSEQ multiplex PCR, yet TCRdb's version contains in-frame clones alone and is incomplete. The sample holds 950 to 1,100 clones, 25% to 35% seen once. Sequences were derived from lung tumor tissue, sampled before any cancer treatment. The receptors were sampled from a woman aged 40-70 years with stage I squamous cell lung carcinoma.

This clone ranks as large. This CDR3 is CASSPDPRYGYTF. In DNA form, the CDR3 reads TGCGCCAGCAGCCCGGACCCGCGCTATGGCTACACCTTC. This chain joins TRBV4-1 and TRBJ1-2; D ambiguous. Per the germline V gene, CDR1 is MGHRA and CDR2 is YSYEKL. The CDR3 runs 13 residues. V lost 4 bases and J lost 4, with 10 bases in between.

The J gene is TRBJ1-1, the V gene TRBV10-1; 7 bases map to TRBD1. The V gene end was trimmed by 8 bases and the J gene end by 7 bases; junction bases not matched to a gene: 16. The length of the CDR3 is 15 residues. In germline, CDR1 is WNHNN, CDR2 SYGVQD (reference sequence). This CDR3 reads CASRVDAQGTNEAFF. The DNA of the CDR3 is TGCGCCAGCCGAGTTGACGCACAGGGGACAAATGAAGCTTTCTTT.

By frequency in the sample, this clone is medium-sized. CDR3 sequence: CASKAPLTGREQYF. CDR3 in DNA: TGTGCCAGCAAGGCACCCTTGACAGGGCGGGAGCAGTACTTC. This rearrangement joins TRBV9 to TRBJ2-7, with 7 bases aligning to TRBD1. The germline V gene has CDR1 SGDLS and CDR2 YYNGEE. The junction had 13 bases not matched to a gene; V was cut back by 6 bases and J by 7 bases. The CDR3 extends over 14 amino acids.

There are a few counts of this clone. The chain recombines TRBV7-4 with TRBJ1-5; no clear D gene. Trimming removed 5 bases at V and 3 bases at J, with 14 bases between. This CDR3 comprises 15 residues. CDR1 SGHVT and CDR2 SQSDAQ come from the germline V gene. Here the CDR3 reads CASSQGNSHNQPQHF. Here the CDR3 DNA reads TGTGCCAGCAGCCAAGGTAACAGTCACAATCAGCCCCAGCATTTT.

The J gene is TRBJ1-2, the V gene TRBV30, with a possible D match to TRBD1 (6 bases). Germline V gene lookup returns CDR1 GTSNPN and CDR2 SVGIG (reference sequence). There are 12 residues in the CDR3. The V gene lost 4 bases and the J gene lost 4 bases, with 10 bases spanning the gap. This CDR3 is CAWTGEFYGYTF. The DNA for the CDR3 is TGTGCCTGGACAGGGGAATTCTATGGCTACACCTTC.

This clone ranks as medium-sized. This chain links TRBV6-8 with TRBJ1-5; D call uncertain. This CDR3 region has 12 residues. Trimming pared 8 bases from V and 6 bases from J, leaving 11 bases between. Germline V gene lookup returns CDR1 MNHGY and CDR2 SAAAGT. The CDR3: CASRSGSQPQHF. CDR3 nucleotide sequence: TGTGCCAGCCGGTCCGGGAGTCAGCCCCAGCATTTT.

This clone was found a few times. V and J are TRBV6-8 and TRBJ1-6; 9 positions match TRBD1. Per the germline V gene, CDR1 is MNHGY and CDR2 is SAAAGT. The ends lost 2 bases at V and 9 bases at J; junction bases unmatched: 5. CDR3 size: 15 residues. CDR3 region: CASSYTQGAGSPLHF. CDR3 nucleotide sequence: TGTGCCAGCAGTTACACACAGGGGGCGGGTTCACCCCTCCACTTT.

The genes are TRBV30 and TRBJ2-7; D assignment may be TRBD1 or TRBD2 (5 bases each). The CDR3 is 14 amino acids. Trimming pared 0 bases from V and 6 bases from J, leaving 15 bases between. From germline, CDR1 is GTSNPN and CDR2 SVGIG (reference sequence). The CDR3 bases are TGTGCCTGGAGTGTGCGAGGGGCCCGACTCGAGCAGTACTTC. Translating gives CAWSVRGARLEQYF.

This chain uses TRBV6-8 with TRBJ1-3; D is possibly TRBD1 (5 bases). From germline, CDR1 is MNHGY and CDR2 SAAAGT. The length of the CDR3 is 15 residues. V gave up 5 bases and J gave up 4 bases, with 15 bases separating them. The DNA for the CDR3 is TGTGCCAGCAGTCGCCACCCAGGGTGGGGAAACACCATATATTTT. This encodes CASSRHPGWGNTIYF.

This clone came up a few times. The rearrangement uses TRBV11-3 and TRBJ1-6, with D unclear. Germline V gene data show CDR1 as SGHNT and CDR2 as YENEEA. Trimming took 1 base from V and 7 from J, leaving 8 bases between them. The CDR3 extends over 14 amino acids. CDR3 region: CASSLVDRNSPLHF. CDR3 DNA sequence: TGTGCCAGCAGCTTAGTGGATCGGAATTCACCCCTCCACTTT.

This clone appeared a few times. The rearrangement links TRBV11-3 to TRBJ2-5, with a possible D match to TRBD1 (6 bases). Between the trimmed V and J ends, which lost 4 bases and 4 bases, there was a span of 19 bases. The CDR3 contains 16 residues. The germline V gene encodes CDR1 SGHNT and CDR2 YENEEA. The CDR3 DNA sequence: TGTGCCAGCAGCTCCGGACAGCCGAATGGTGGAGAGACCCAGTACTTC. This encodes CASSSGQPNGGETQYF. The entire variable domain, with the rest obtained from reference TRBV11-3 and TRBJ2-5, is as follows: EAGVVQSPRYKIIEKKQPVAFWCNPISGHNTLYWYLQNLGQGPELLIRYENEEAVDDSQLPKDRFSAERLKGVDSTLKIQPAELGDSAVYLCASSSGQPNGGETQYFGPGTRLLVL.

This clone is deemed medium-sized. The chain recombines TRBV9 with TRBJ2-6; unclear D gene. Looked up from germline, CDR1 is SGDLS and CDR2 is YYNGEE. V was pared by 3 bases and J by 0 bases, with 10 bases between. The CDR3 loop spans 16 amino acids. CDR3 region: CASSDPDGSGANVLTF. DNA of the CDR3: TGTGCCAGCAGCGACCCCGACGGCTCTGGGGCCAACGTCCTGACTTTC.

The chain recombines TRBV9 with TRBJ2-5, with D tentatively TRBD2 (6 bases). This CDR3 has 14 amino acids. Trimming removed 1 base at V and 4 bases at J, with 11 bases between. Germline V gene lookup returns CDR1 SGDLS and CDR2 YYNGEE. CDR3 in amino acids: CASSVYGGLETQYF. The CDR3 nucleotides are TGTGCCAGCAGCGTATATGGAGGGTTAGAGACCCAGTACTTC.

The chain employs TRBV30 and TRBJ2-1; no clear D. The CDR3 contains 12 residues. Germline-derived CDR1 and CDR2 are GTSNPN and SVGIG (reference sequence). V lost 2 bases and J lost 6, with 8 bases in between. The CDR3 sequence is CAWSRDFNEQFF. DNA for the CDR3: TGTGCCTGGAGTAGAGACTTCAATGAGCAGTTCTTC.

This clone was observed a single time. The gene calls are TRBV29-1 and TRBJ1-4; tentative D call: TRBD1 (6 bases). This CDR3 contains 12 residues. The germline V gene has CDR1 SQVTM and CDR2 ANQGSEA. Trimming cost V 7 bases and J 10 bases, with 16 bases left between them. This chain's CDR3 is CSGGAGAGKLFF. In DNA form, the CDR3 reads TGCAGCGGGGGAGCAGGGGCTGGAAAACTGTTTTTT. Complete variable domain (other parts from reference TRBV29-1 and TRBJ1-4): SAVISQKPSRDICQRGTSLTIQCQVDSQVTMMFWYRQQPGQSLTLIATANQGSEATYESGFVIDKFPISRPNLTFSTLTVSNMSPEDSSIYLCSGGAGAGKLFFGSGTQLSVL.

This clone has more than one count but fewer than ten. V gene TRBV1 combines with J gene TRBJ2-7; the table's TRBD2 call for D was not verified on the DNA. TRBV1 is a pseudogene locus. The CDR3 totals 15 residues. This CDR3 is CASSLSSSGGYEQYF. Here the CDR3 DNA reads TGCGCCAGCAGCCTCTCCTCTAGCGGGGGTTACGAGCAGTACTTC.

Only a few counts were recorded for this clone. The V call is TRBV30, the J call TRBJ2-7, with D tentatively TRBD1 (6 bases). This CDR3 is built from 13 residues. The germline V gene encodes CDR1 GTSNPN and CDR2 SVGIG (reference sequence). V lost 3 bases and J lost 0, with 9 bases in between. The CDR3, as DNA: TGTGCCTGGAGCCGGGACAACTCCTACGAGCAGTACTTC. The encoded protein is CAWSRDNSYEQYF.

This clone appeared a few times. An end of the junction differs from the germline gene, which may be a read error. This chain connects TRBV9 to TRBJ1-6, with D possibly TRBD1 on 6 matching bases. The germline gives CDR1 SGDLS, CDR2 YYNGEE. The CDR3 totals 14 residues. The CDR3 loop is CASSPGGHNLPLHF. The CDR3 nucleotides read TGTGCCAGCAGCCCCGGGGGGCATAATTTACCCCTCCACTTT.

V gene TRBV18 combines with J gene TRBJ2-3; D possibly corresponds to TRBD2 (6 bases). The V gene lost 5 bases and the J gene lost 5 bases, with 17 bases spanning the gap. CDR1 is KGHSH and CDR2 is LQKENI in the germline V gene. The CDR3 is 15 amino acids. DNA for the CDR3: TGTGCCAGCTCATCCGGAGTATTAGCGGTAGATACGCAGTATTTT. This encodes CASSSGVLAVDTQYF.

This clone is large by share. The gene calls are TRBV6-8 and TRBJ2-4, with D possibly being TRBD2 (6 bases). This CDR3 is 16 amino acids long. Germline lookup yields CDR1 MNHGY and CDR2 SAAAGT. V dropped 5 bases and J dropped 0 bases, with 14 bases sitting between them. The CDR3 DNA sequence: TGTGCCAGCAGTGCTACACTAGCCGGAGCCAAAAACATTCAGTACTTC. This sequence encodes CASSATLAGAKNIQYF.

The sample holds one count of this clone. The CDR3 reads CASSPGFGHKPYNSPLHF. The CDR3 DNA reads as TGTGCCAGTAGTCCCGGATTTGGACATAAGCCCTATAATTCACCCCTCCACTTT. The chain employs TRBV19 and TRBJ1-6, with a weak D call TRBD1 (5 bases). V was pared by 5 bases and J by 2 bases, with 19 bases between. CDR1 is LNHDA and CDR2 is SQIVND in the germline V gene (reference sequence). The length of the CDR3 is 18 residues.

This clone is classed as large. The chain employs TRBV11-3 and TRBJ1-1, with 7 bases fitting TRBD1. Germline-derived CDR1 and CDR2 are SGHNT and YENEEA. V shed 5 bases and J 0 bases; nucleotides not matched to a gene: 3. The CDR3 is 14 amino acids. The CDR3 spells CASSPGQLNTEAFF. In DNA, the CDR3 is TGTGCCAGCAGCCCGGGACAGTTGAACACTGAAGCTTTCTTT.

This sequence joins TRBV28 and TRBJ1-2; perhaps TRBD1 as D (6 bases). Germline V lookup: CDR1 MDHEN, CDR2 SYDVKM. The CDR3 sequence is 15 residues long. Trimming cost V 6 bases and J 0 bases, with 14 bases left between them. CDR3 in amino acids: CASSQGGVPNYGYTF. CDR3 DNA sequence: TGTGCCAGCAGCCAAGGGGGGGTCCCTAACTATGGCTACACCTTC.

This clone was detected a few times. The chain carries TRBV19 and TRBJ2-1; TRBD2 aligns across 12 bases. The germline V gene has CDR1 LNHDA and CDR2 SQIVND (reference sequence). The CDR3 has 17 residues. V lost 3 bases to trimming and J lost 2 bases; unmatched junction nucleotides: 5. The CDR3 coding sequence is TGTGCCAGTAGTATGAGACTAGCGGGGGAACCCTACAATGAGCAGTTCTTC. Translated, it gives CASSMRLAGEPYNEQFF.

This chain connects TRBV19 to TRBJ2-3; possibly TRBD2 for D (6 bases). The germline gives CDR1 LNHDA, CDR2 SQIVND (reference sequence). V shed 2 bases and J shed 4 bases, with 13 bases lying between them. The CDR3 consists of 15 residues. The chain's CDR3 is CASSIWSSGPDTQYF. DNA of the CDR3: TGTGCCAGTAGTATATGGTCGAGCGGGCCAGATACGCAGTATTTT.

The CDR3, as DNA: TGTGCCTTGGGTGGCTCTGGGGCCAACGTCCTGACTTTC. Residues: CALGGSGANVLTF. The chain is built from TRBV30 and TRBJ2-6; the D is unclear. The CDR3 loop spans 13 amino acids. The germline V gene has CDR1 GTSNPN and CDR2 SVGIG (reference sequence). Trimming removed 7 bases from V and 0 bases from J, with 7 bases in between.